The text below deals with one TCR beta chain. What it recognizes is unknown. The data belong to a study of beta chain features in type 1 diabetes. Findings and caveats of the study: A moderate, significant TCRB CDR3 shortening appeared in type 1 diabetes across four CD4+ subsets.

Since all of the isolated RNA was reverse transcribed, expressed TCRB transcripts were what got sequenced. TCRdb's copy holds only in-frame clones and misses some; the assay was immunoSEQ multiplex PCR. Altogether 250,000 or so clones are present, around 21% being singletons, with the ten largest covering less than 0.03%. Germline values: CDR1 MDHEN, CDR2 SYDVKM. V gave up 3 bases and J gave up 6 bases, with 14 bases separating them. The CDR3 is made up of 15 amino acids. This receptor was obtained from a woman aged 40 to 50 with type 1 diabetes. The rearrangement links TRBV28 to TRBJ2-2; D is ambiguous. The sequenced material came from naive CD4+ T cells from blood. The CDR3 region is CASSLNSRTAGELFF. The CDR3 region has the DNA TGTGCCAGCAGTTTGAATAGCCGAACGGCCGGGGAGCTGTTTTTT.